Each of the 26 T cell receptor beta chains below was sequenced from the same sample in a study of breast tumors, draining lymph nodes, adjacent tissues. Using its own MiXCR run on the multiplex PCR reads, TCRdb lists one record per CDR3 protein. The sample has some 120,000 distinct CDR3 sequences, 21% seen once. The lymph nodes were axillary draining lymph nodes from breast cancer patients. The sequenced material came from axillary lymph node tissue. The source is a female donor with breast cancer. Some clones in this sample may be carry-over from other donors' samples.

This clonotype was observed many times. This rearrangement joins TRBV9 to TRBJ2-3, with TRBD2 identical over 13 bases. Trimming cost V 4 bases and J 2 bases; bases outside gene matches: 7. There are 17 residues in the CDR3. Germline V gives CDR1 SGDLS, CDR2 YYNGEE. The CDR3 DNA reads as TGTGCCAGCAGCTCCGGGACTAGCGGGATTTACACAGATACGCAGTATTTT. Encoded protein: CASSSGTSGIYTDTQYF.

The CDR3 coding sequence is TGTGCCAGCAGAAACCAGGTGGGAACCGTTAGCAATCAGCCCCAGCATTTT. Protein sequence: CASRNQVGTVSNQPQHF. The V gene is TRBV28, the J gene TRBJ1-5; no reliable D call. The germline V and J ends were trimmed by 6 bases and 0 bases, with 18 bases remaining between them. The CDR3 extends over 17 amino acids. CDR1 is MDHEN and CDR2 is SYDVKM in the germline V gene.

This clonotype was detected ten times or more. This sequence joins TRBV20-1 and TRBJ1-2; 12 bases are shared with TRBD1. V trimming: 6 bases; J trimming: 6 bases; junction bases outside the gene matches: 5. This CDR3 region has 13 residues. Per germline, CDR1 DFQATT and CDR2 SNEGSKA (reference sequence). The CDR3 DNA follows: TGCAGTGCCGGGACAGGGGGCAGGGATGGCTACACCTTC. Translated, it gives CSAGTGGRDGYTF.

This clonotype was detected many times. The chain recombines TRBV24-1 with TRBJ1-2; unclear D gene. Germline CDR1 KGHDR, CDR2 SFDVKD. The CDR3 is 15 amino acids. Trimming stripped 0 bases from V and 2 bases from J, with 9 bases between. In DNA form, the CDR3 reads TGTGCCACCAGTGATTTGCCCTCAGGAAACTATGGCTACACCTTC. Residues: CATSDLPSGNYGYTF.

The genes are TRBV10-2 and TRBJ1-2; no definite D call. The CDR3 covers 14 residues. Per germline, CDR1 WSHSY and CDR2 SAAADI. V shed 2 bases and J shed 8 bases, with 15 bases lying between them. The CDR3 loop reads CASSEDCFLRGYTF. CDR3 nucleotides: TGCGCCAGCAGTGAGGACTGCTTCCTGCGCGGCTACACCTTC.

This clonotype was seen repeatedly, ten times or more. This chain links TRBV2 with TRBJ2-1, with 7 bases matching TRBD2. The CDR3 has 13 residues. Trimming removed 7 bases from V and 7 bases from J; junction bases left unmatched: 7. CDR1 is SNHLY, CDR2 FYNNEI, per germline. The CDR3 protein is CASKREAGNEQFF. The CDR3 DNA reads TGTGCCAGCAAGCGGGAAGCAGGAAATGAGCAGTTCTTC.

This clonotype has ten or more counts. The genes are TRBV18 and TRBJ1-3; D is uncertain. Germline CDR1 KGHSH, CDR2 LQKENI. This CDR3 is 14 amino acids long. V shed 3 bases and J shed 0 bases, with 6 bases lying between them. The CDR3 DNA reads as TGTGCCAGCTCACCTCCCTTCTCTGGAAACACCATATATTTT. The encoded protein is CASSPPFSGNTIYF.

This clonotype was detected ten times or more. The chain links TRBV6-4 to TRBJ2-7; 10 bases align to TRBD2. From germline, CDR1 is MRHNA and CDR2 SNTAGT. The CDR3 extends over 15 amino acids. The J segment lost 2 bases and the V segment lost 4 bases, leaving 5 bases of the junction unmatched. The CDR3 DNA is TGTGCCAGCAGTGTAGAAGCGGGAGGGCCCTACGAGCAGTACTTC. This codes for CASSVEAGGPYEQYF.

This clonotype was picked up many times. The V call is TRBV20-1, the J call TRBJ2-3, with D possibly being TRBD1 or TRBD2 (6 bases each). The CDR3 consists of 15 residues. CDR1 and CDR2 from the germline V gene are DFQATT and SNEGSKA (reference sequence). V was shortened by 5 bases and J by 9 bases, with 24 bases between the two germline ends. The CDR3 reads CSAARDSYPGATQYF. The CDR3 nucleotides read TGCAGTGCTGCCCGGGACTCCTACCCAGGGGCGACGCAGTATTTT.

Notes on this clonotype: Since a much larger clone is just one base distant, this may be a read error. The chain couples TRBV6-1 to TRBJ2-3; D is perhaps TRBD1 or TRBD2 (5 bases each). The CDR3 spans 15 residues. Trimming pared 6 bases from V and 8 bases from J, leaving 21 bases between. Germline V CDR1 and CDR2: MNHNS, SASEGT. CDR3 nucleotide sequence: TGTGCCAGCAGCCTGAATGGGGGTGCCGAAGGTACGCAGTATTTT. Translation: CASSLNGGAEGTQYF.

Points on this clonotype: Being one base from a much bigger clone, this may be a read error. The chain uses TRBV4-1 and TRBJ2-6; 7 positions match TRBD1. Germline V gene sequence: CDR1 MGHRA, CDR2 YSYEKL. V lost 2 bases to trimming and J lost 3 bases; unmatched junction nucleotides: 7. CDR3 length: 17 residues. This CDR3 reads CASSQPLTGLGANVLTF. The CDR3 region has the DNA TGCGCCAGCAGCCAACCACTGACAGGGCTTGGGGCCAACGTCCTGACTTTC.

This clonotype appeared many times. The chain has TRBV7-9 and TRBJ1-4; D is possibly TRBD1 (5 bases). The CDR3 contains 18 residues. V gave up 1 base and J gave up 0 bases, with 15 bases separating them. Germline CDR1 SEHNR, CDR2 FQNEAQ (reference sequence). CDR3 loop: CASSLGGRGIPTNEKLFF. The CDR3 coding sequence is TGTGCCAGCAGCTTAGGGGGCCGCGGGATCCCAACTAATGAAAAACTGTTTTTT.

This clonotype occurred many times. This chain connects TRBV3-1 to TRBJ2-7, with TRBD1 matching 7 bases. V was pared by 6 bases and J by 2 bases, with 7 bases of the junction left unmatched. This CDR3 spans 14 amino acids. Germline CDR1 reads LGHDT; CDR2 reads YNNKEL (reference sequence). DNA for the CDR3: TGTGCCAGCAGTTCGCTGGGGACAGCCTACGAGCAGTACTTC. Amino acids: CASSSLGTAYEQYF.

This clonotype occurred many times. The chain carries TRBV5-1 and TRBJ1-2, with D tentatively TRBD1 (6 bases). The CDR3 sequence is 14 residues long. Trimming cost V 0 bases and J 4 bases, with 10 bases left between them. Germline loops: CDR1 SGHRS, CDR2 YFSETQ. In DNA form, the CDR3 reads TGCGCCAGCAGCTTGGAAGGAGGGGGCTATGGCTACACCTTC. Protein: CASSLEGGGYGYTF.

Ten or more counts support this clonotype. The J gene is TRBJ2-7, the V gene TRBV5-5; D gene unclear. V was trimmed by 4 bases and J by 2 bases, leaving 16 bases between them. CDR1 and CDR2 (germline): SGHKS, YYEKEE (reference sequence). The CDR3 is made up of 15 amino acids. CDR3: CASSLGRPHTYEQYF. The DNA of the CDR3 is TGTGCCAGCAGCCTAGGACGGCCCCACACCTACGAGCAGTACTTC.

Concerning this clonotype: Just one base apart from a much larger clone, this may be a read error. The chain links TRBV6-6 to TRBJ1-6; 9 bases fit TRBD1. The CDR3 runs to 20 residues. Germline V gene lookup returns CDR1 MNHNY and CDR2 SVGAGI (reference sequence). Trimming removed 2 bases from V and 11 bases from J; junction bases left unmatched: 22. The chain's CDR3 is CASSYTGGQGISYGNTPLHF. In DNA, the CDR3 is TGTGCCAGCAGTTACACCGGGGGACAGGGAATCTCCTACGGGAATACACCCCTCCACTTT.

This clonotype was counted many times. The chain employs TRBV7-2 and TRBJ2-7; D is possibly TRBD1 (6 bases). V was shortened by 8 bases and J by 2 bases, with 13 bases between the two germline ends. The CDR3 runs to 13 residues. The germline V gene encodes CDR1 SGHTA and CDR2 FQGNSA. The CDR3 region has the DNA TGTGCCAGCGGCTACAGGGACCCCTACGAGCAGTACTTC. Amino acid sequence: CASGYRDPYEQYF.

The CDR3 nucleotides are TGTGCCAGCATCGGAGACTTCCAGAACACTGAAGCTTTCTTT. It translates to CASIGDFQNTEAFF. The J gene is TRBJ1-1, the V gene TRBV2, with unresolved D. Germline assignment: CDR1 SNHLY and CDR2 FYNNEI. This CDR3 comprises 14 residues. The V gene lost 7 bases and the J gene lost 1 base, with 13 bases spanning the gap.

This clonotype was seen ten or more times. The chain is built from TRBV27 and TRBJ2-5; D may be TRBD2 (6 bases). Per germline, CDR1 MNHEY and CDR2 SMNVEV (reference sequence). This CDR3 has 14 residues. V gave up 2 bases and J gave up 5 bases, with 12 bases separating them. In DNA form, the CDR3 reads TGTGCCAGCAGTTTAATGGAGGCGGGGGAGACCCAGTACTTC. Translating gives CASSLMEAGETQYF.

The chain combines TRBV7-8 with TRBJ2-1; 10 bases agree with TRBD2. Losses at the gene ends were 4 bases for V and 5 bases for J; bases not matched to a gene: 11. This CDR3 region has 17 residues. Germline V gene lookup returns CDR1 SGHVS and CDR2 FQNEAQ. The CDR3 region is CASSWLAGEGGNNEQFF. In DNA, the CDR3 is TGTGCCAGCAGCTGGCTAGCGGGAGAGGGCGGAAACAATGAGCAGTTCTTC. Combining the CDR3 with reference TRBV7-8 and TRBJ2-1 gives the whole variable domain GAGVSQSPRYKVAKRGQDVALRCDPISGHVSLFWYQQALGQGPEFLTYFQNEAQLDKSGLPSDRFFAERPEGSVSTLKIQRTQQEDSAVYLCASSWLAGEGGNNEQFFGPGTRLTVL.

The V call is TRBV4-2, the J call TRBJ2-3; 9 bases align to TRBD2. Germline V gives CDR1 LGHNA, CDR2 YNFKEQ. V lost 3 bases and J lost 4; bases outside the gene matches: 5. The CDR3 runs to 15 residues. Written as DNA, the CDR3 is TGTGCCAGCAGCCATCTAGCGGGAAGCGCAGATACGCAGTATTTT. Its translation: CASSHLAGSADTQYF.

This clonotype was seen ten or more times. This chain uses TRBV18 with TRBJ2-1, with D hard to call. Trimming cost V 3 bases and J 9 bases, with 12 bases left between them. The CDR3 covers 13 residues. CDR1 is KGHSH and CDR2 is LQKENI in the germline V gene. CDR3 nucleotide sequence: TGTGCCAGCTCACCGAGTTCCGCTCCTGAGCAGTTCTTC. It specifies CASSPSSAPEQFF.

This clonotype has a count of ten or more. This chain connects TRBV7-2 to TRBJ2-7; D possibly matches TRBD1 or TRBD2 (5 bases each). V was cut by 1 base and J by 0 bases, with 7 bases left in between. The CDR3 runs to 14 residues. Germline-derived CDR1 and CDR2 are SGHTA and FQGNSA. In DNA, the CDR3 is TGTGCCAGCAGCTTAGGAGGGACCTCCTACGAGCAGTACTTC. This translates into CASSLGGTSYEQYF.

Only a few counts were recorded for this clonotype. The chain uses TRBV28 and TRBJ1-5, with D maybe TRBD1 (6 bases). This CDR3 region has 17 residues. Trimming stripped 8 bases from V and 0 bases from J, with 20 bases between. Germline CDR1 and CDR2: MDHEN and SYDVKM. The CDR3 spells CASRHPAGAYSNQPQHF. The CDR3 nucleotides read TGTGCCAGCCGACACCCCGCGGGGGCGTATAGCAATCAGCCCCAGCATTTT.

Ten or more counts support this clonotype. The V and J genes are TRBV5-1 and TRBJ2-2; 7 bases align to TRBD1. The CDR3 has 15 residues. Per germline, CDR1 SGHRS and CDR2 YFSETQ. The junction had 4 bases not matched to a gene; V was cut back by 5 bases and J by 0 bases. The CDR3 DNA reads as TGCGCCAGCAGATACGGGACAGCGAACACCGGGGAGCTGTTTTTT. It translates to CASRYGTANTGELFF.

The chain has TRBV28 and TRBJ2-7; 8 bases are shared with TRBD2. CDR3 length: 14 amino acids. Germline trimming cut 1 base from V and 3 bases from J; bases unmatched to any gene: 2. Germline CDR1 reads MDHEN; CDR2 reads SYDVKM. In nucleotides, the CDR3 is TGTGCCAGCAGTTTATCGGGGGGGATCTACGAGCAGTACTTC. This translates into CASSLSGGIYEQYF.